Shown below are 21 T cell receptor beta chains from a single sample sequenced in a study of blood T cell repertoires in COVID-19. Method: immunoSEQ multiplex PCR; TCRdb's copy keeps in-frame clones and lacks some. This sample carries about 220,000 clones, around 84% of them seen once, and the ten largest clones take 4.5% to 6%. Sequenced sample: peripheral blood. These TCRs come from a woman aged 60-70 years who had recovered from COVID-19.

The chain carries TRBV18 and TRBJ2-3; possibly TRBD2 for D (5 bases). The germline V gene encodes CDR1 KGHSH and CDR2 LQKENI. The CDR3 contains 14 residues. V lost 3 bases and J lost 5, with 12 bases in between. The DNA for the CDR3 is TGTGCCAGCTCACCCGGGAAGGGTGGAGATACGCAGTATTTT. Its translation: CASSPGKGGDTQYF.

The rearrangement joins TRBV3-1 (or the pseudogene TRBV3-2) to TRBJ2-1; D might be TRBD2 (7 bases). CDR1 and CDR2 from the germline V gene are LGHDT and YNNKEL (reference sequence). The CDR3 extends over 13 amino acids. V was clipped by 6 bases and J by 7 bases, with 13 bases between them. Here the CDR3 reads CASRRGGGNEQFF. CDR3 DNA sequence: TGTGCCAGCAGGAGGGGGGGAGGGAATGAGCAGTTCTTC.

V usage is TRBV12-2 and J usage is TRBJ2-7; the table's D call of TRBD2 was not tested on the DNA. TRBV12-2 is a pseudogene. The CDR3 spans 15 residues. CDR3 coding DNA: TGTGCAAGTCGCTTAGAAACGGGGGGGTACTACGAGCAGTACTTC. Its protein product is CASRLETGGYYEQYF.

J is TRBJ2-1 and V is TRBV19, with 9 bases identical to TRBD1. This CDR3 is built from 14 residues. CDR1 LNHDA and CDR2 SQIVND come from the germline V gene (reference sequence). The V segment lost 7 bases and the J segment 7 bases; nucleotides outside the gene matches: 8. CDR3 sequence: CASKQTGGSNEQFF. Here the CDR3 DNA reads TGTGCCAGTAAACAGACAGGGGGGTCTAATGAGCAGTTCTTC.

In DNA, the CDR3 is TGTGCCATCAGTGAGTCGGGACTCGGGGGCTACACCTTC. Translated: CAISESGLGGYTF. The rearrangement uses TRBV10-3 and TRBJ1-2, with D possibly TRBD1 on 5 matching bases. Trimming shortened V by 0 bases and J by 8 bases, and 10 bases separated the two germline ends. CDR3 size: 13 residues. The germline V gene encodes CDR1 ENHRY and CDR2 SYGVKD.

CDR3 sequence: CASSQLGQGAVGQHF. The CDR3 DNA reads TGTGCCAGCAGCCAATTAGGACAGGGCGCAGTCGGCCAGCATTTT. The chain joins TRBV16 to TRBJ1-5; TRBD1 aligns across 8 bases. V gave up 1 base and J gave up 12 bases; unmatched junction bases: 11. Per the germline V gene, CDR1 is KGHSY and CDR2 is FQNENV. There are 15 residues in the CDR3.

The chain is built from TRBV2 and TRBJ2-3; D is perhaps TRBD1 (5 bases). V was cut by 7 bases and J by 4 bases, with 9 bases left in between. The CDR3 has 12 amino acids. Germline assignment: CDR1 SNHLY and CDR2 FYNNEI. The CDR3 region has the DNA TGTGCCAGCACCAGGGCCCCAGATACGCAGTATTTT. It yields the protein CASTRAPDTQYF.

This clone was recorded a few times. V gene TRBV3-1 (or the pseudogene TRBV3-2) combines with J gene TRBJ1-5, with TRBD1 matching over 10 bases. V was pared by 4 bases and J by 1 base, with 10 bases of the junction left unmatched. CDR3 length equals 18 residues. Germline assignment: CDR1 LGHDT and CDR2 YNNKEL (reference sequence). In DNA, the CDR3 is TGTGCCAGCAGCCTAAGTCTCGGGGGACAGGGGAGCAATCAGCCCCAGCATTTT. It is translated as CASSLSLGGQGSNQPQHF.

The V and J genes are TRBV12-5 and TRBJ1-6, with a possible D match to TRBD1 (6 bases). The CDR3 is made up of 17 amino acids. Germline V CDR1 and CDR2: LGHNT, FRNRAP. V lost 2 bases and J 3 bases, leaving 14 bases between the germline ends. The CDR3 is CASGLFPRGIYNSPLHF. DNA of the CDR3: TGTGCTAGTGGTTTGTTCCCCAGGGGTATCTATAATTCACCCCTCCACTTT.

This chain connects TRBV6-5 to TRBJ1-2; 8 bases map to TRBD1. V shed 7 bases, J shed 4 bases, and the junction held 11 bases outside the gene matches. The CDR3 contains 15 residues. The germline CDR1 and CDR2 sequences are MNHEY and SVGAGI. In nucleotides, the CDR3 is TGTGCCAGCACCGTACGGTTTGGACAGGGCTATGGCTACACCTTC. It is translated as CASTVRFGQGYGYTF.

The V gene is TRBV5-5, the J gene TRBJ1-4; 9 nucleotides line up with TRBD1. V lost 0 bases, J lost 6 bases, and 3 bases stayed unmatched. Germline V gives CDR1 SGHKS, CDR2 YYEKEE (reference sequence). The CDR3 is made up of 15 amino acids. The CDR3 DNA reads TGTGCCAGCAGCTTGGAGACAGGGGGTTATGAAAAACTGTTTTTT. Protein sequence: CASSLETGGYEKLFF.

The CDR3 spells CSVGRSGGTYEQYF. For the CDR3, the DNA is TGCAGCGTAGGGCGGAGCGGGGGGACTTACGAGCAGTACTTC. The rearrangement links TRBV29-1 to TRBJ2-7; TRBD2 agrees at 9 bases. V was clipped by 6 bases and J by 4 bases; unmatched bases: 10. Germline V CDR1 and CDR2: SQVTM, ANQGSEA. The CDR3 loop spans 14 amino acids.

J is TRBJ2-7 and V is TRBV5-1, with 7 bases aligning to TRBD1. Per the germline V gene, CDR1 is SGHRS and CDR2 is YFSETQ. The CDR3 length is 14 residues. The V gene end was trimmed by 5 bases and the J gene end by 3 bases; junction bases not matched to a gene: 8. Here the CDR3 DNA reads TGCGCCAGCAGAACCGGGACAGCAAGCTACGAGCAGTACTTC. It codes for CASRTGTASYEQYF.

This rearrangement joins TRBV19 to TRBJ1-5, with D possibly being TRBD1 (6 bases). Deletions cut 9 bases from V and 7 bases from J, with 13 bases between. The CDR3 contains 12 residues. Germline V lookup: CDR1 LNHDA, CDR2 SQIVND (reference sequence). CDR3 nucleotide sequence: TGTGCCAGCGCAGGGGTAGGGCAGCCCCAGCATTTT. This sequence encodes CASAGVGQPQHF.

In its sample, this clone was seen once. The rearrangement links TRBV5-4 to TRBJ2-5, with a possible D match to TRBD2 (6 bases). V gave up 0 bases and J gave up 3 bases, with 21 bases separating them. The CDR3 is 18 residues long. Looked up from germline, CDR1 is SGHNT and CDR2 is YYREEE (reference sequence). CDR3 residues: CASSLDPFGGAGEETQYF. In nucleotides, the CDR3 is TGTGCCAGCAGCTTGGACCCCTTCGGGGGAGCCGGGGAAGAGACCCAGTACTTC.

V usage is TRBV2 and J usage is TRBJ1-1; 7 bases are a match to TRBD1. J gave up 1 base and V 6 bases, and 5 bases lay outside the gene matches. The CDR3 runs 14 residues. Germline lookup yields CDR1 SNHLY and CDR2 FYNNEI. CDR3 in DNA: TGTGCCAGCAGAGTGACAGGGAGGAACACTGAAGCTTTCTTT. Protein sequence: CASRVTGRNTEAFF. The variable domain in full, with the rest retrieved from reference TRBV2 and TRBJ1-1, is EPEVTQTPSHQVTQMGQEVILRCVPISNHLYFYWYRQILGQKVEFLVSFYNNEISEKSEIFDDQFSVERPDGSNFTLKIRSTKLEDSAMYFCASRVTGRNTEAFFGQGTRLTVV.

The rearrangement links TRBV3-1 (or the pseudogene TRBV3-2) to TRBJ1-4, with a possible D match to TRBD1 (6 bases). The CDR3 covers 16 residues. CDR1 and CDR2 (germline): LGHDT, YNNKEL (reference sequence). Trimming took off 0 bases at V and 6 bases at J, with 14 bases between the two ends. The CDR3 sequence is CASSQDGQGNDEKLFF. CDR3 nucleotide sequence: TGTGCCAGCAGCCAAGATGGTCAGGGGAACGATGAAAAACTGTTTTTT.

The chain joins TRBV15 to TRBJ2-3, with TRBD1 matching over 9 bases. The ends lost 8 bases at V and 0 bases at J; junction bases unmatched: 3. This CDR3 is built from 14 residues. Germline V gives CDR1 LNHNV, CDR2 YYDKDF (reference sequence). This CDR3 reads CATGTGFSTDTQYF. CDR3 bases: TGTGCCACCGGGACAGGGTTCAGCACAGATACGCAGTATTTT.

This chain connects TRBV30 to TRBJ1-6, with D perhaps TRBD1 (6 bases). Germline-derived CDR1 and CDR2 are GTSNPN and SVGIG (reference sequence). This CDR3 region has 15 residues. V lost 1 base and J lost 8, with 15 bases in between. In nucleotides, the CDR3 is TGTGCCTGGAGTGAGAACAGGGAACTCGATTCACCCCTCCACTTT. Protein product: CAWSENRELDSPLHF.

A few counts support this clone. This chain joins TRBV27 and TRBJ1-1; D ambiguous. The V gene's germline CDR1 is MNHEY and CDR2 SMNVEV (reference sequence). V was trimmed by 0 bases and J by 1 base, leaving 9 bases between them. CDR3 length equals 15 residues. The CDR3 spells CASSLSKSGNTEAFF. The DNA for the CDR3 is TGTGCCAGCAGTTTATCGAAGTCCGGGAACACTGAAGCTTTCTTT.

The chain links TRBV3-1 (or the pseudogene TRBV3-2) to TRBJ1-2; no clear D gene. Per germline, CDR1 LGHDT and CDR2 YNNKEL (reference sequence). The germline V and J ends were trimmed by 4 bases and 7 bases, with 16 bases remaining between them. The CDR3 is made up of 14 amino acids. The CDR3 loop is CASSPTLGGGGYTF. The CDR3 DNA is TGTGCCAGCAGCCCGACGTTGGGAGGTGGTGGCTACACCTTC.